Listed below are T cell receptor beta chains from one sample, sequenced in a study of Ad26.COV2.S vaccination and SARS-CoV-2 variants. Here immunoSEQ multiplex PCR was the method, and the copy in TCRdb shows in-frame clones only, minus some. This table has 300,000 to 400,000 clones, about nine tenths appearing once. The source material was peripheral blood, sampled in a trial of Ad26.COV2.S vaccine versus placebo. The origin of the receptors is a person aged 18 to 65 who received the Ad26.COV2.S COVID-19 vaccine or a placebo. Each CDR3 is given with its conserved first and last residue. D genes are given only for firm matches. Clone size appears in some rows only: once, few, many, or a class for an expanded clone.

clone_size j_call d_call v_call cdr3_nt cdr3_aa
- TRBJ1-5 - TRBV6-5 TGTGCCAGCAGTTACTCGACAGCAAATCAGCCCCAGCATTTT CASSYSTANQPQHF
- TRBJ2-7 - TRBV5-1 TGCGCCAGCAGAGTGGCAGGGGACACCTACGAGCAGTACTTC CASRVAGDTYEQYF
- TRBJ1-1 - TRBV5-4 TGTGCCAGCACCCAAGGGGGTGGAGGCACTGAAGCTTTCTTT CASTQGGGGTEAFF
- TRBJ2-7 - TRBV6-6 TGTGCCAGCGGAGACAGGGAGGGTATCTACGAGCAGTACTTC CASGDREGIYEQYF
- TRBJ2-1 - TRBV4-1 TGCGCCAGCAGCAAAGACACCTACAATGAGCAGTTCTTC CASSKDTYNEQFF
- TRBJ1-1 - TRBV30 TGTGCCTTCCCCGGGACACTAGGTGAAGCTTTCTTT CAFPGTLGEAFF
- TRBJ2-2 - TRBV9 TGTGCCAGCAGCGTGGGCGGGACATTGAACACCGGGGAGCTGTTTTTT CASSVGGTLNTGELFF
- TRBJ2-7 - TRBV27 TGTGCCAGCAGTTCCCAAGAAGCCTACGAGCAGTACTTC CASSSQEAYEQYF
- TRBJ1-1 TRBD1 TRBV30 TGTGCCTGGCACAGGGGGCATGGGAACACTGAAGCTTTCTTT CAWHRGHGNTEAFF
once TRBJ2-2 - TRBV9 TGTGCCAGCAGCGTAGCTACCGGGACTGTGAACACCGGGGAGCTGTTTTTT CASSVATGTVNTGELFF